This is a list of T cell receptor beta chains from one sample in a study of T cell responses to AZD1222 COVID-19 vaccine. Assay used: immunoSEQ multiplex PCR; TCRdb lists only in-frame clones, some missing. The table has about 160,000 clones, 92% seen once. The sequencing here drew on peripheral blood, taken on day 0 of MenACWY control vaccination. These receptors were taken from an adult in good health. Each CDR3 is given with its conserved first and last residue. The order of the fields is D gene, J gene, V gene, clone size, CDR3 protein, CDR3 DNA. A D gene is named only where the DNA matches it firmly. Clone size, where shown, is once, few, many, or a class for clones that have expanded.

. | TRBJ1-1 | TRBV29-1 | . | CSAGRENTEAFF | TGCAGCGCGGGACGGGAGAACACTGAAGCTTTCTTT
TRBD1 | TRBJ2-2 | TRBV4-2 | . | CASSPGTAGELFF | TGTGCCAGCAGCCCTGGGACAGCCGGGGAGCTGTTTTTT
TRBD2 | TRBJ2-7 | TRBV20-1 | . | CSAGGGEQYF | TGCAGTGCCGGGGGGGGCGAGCAGTACTTC
. | TRBJ1-3 | TRBV7-9 | . | CASSPDPDPGNTIYF | TGTGCCAGCAGCCCGGACCCGGACCCTGGAAACACCATATATTTT
. | TRBJ2-2 | TRBV2 | . | CASSGDQGTGELFF | TGTGCCAGCAGTGGAGATCAGGGGACCGGGGAGCTGTTTTTT
. | TRBJ2-3 | TRBV7-7 | . | CASSLGLGGADTQYF | TGTGCCAGCAGCTTAGGGCTAGGGGGGGCAGATACGCAGTATTTT
. | TRBJ1-5 | TRBV30 | . | CAWSPEAHQPQHF | TGTGCCTGGAGTCCGGAAGCGCATCAGCCCCAGCATTTT
TRBD2 | TRBJ2-1 | TRBV7-3 | . | CASSPGLAGANEQFF | TGTGCCAGCAGCCCCGGACTAGCGGGAGCCAATGAGCAGTTCTTC
. | TRBJ1-4 | TRBV19 | few | CASSMNRAATNEKLFF | TGTGCCAGTAGTATGAACAGGGCAGCAACTAATGAAAAACTGTTTTTT
TRBD2 | TRBJ2-1 | TRBV5-6 | . | CASSPVLAGARNEQFF | TGTGCCAGCAGCCCTGTGCTAGCGGGAGCTCGGAATGAGCAGTTCTTC
. | TRBJ2-7 | TRBV2 | . | CASKAGFSYEQYF | TGTGCCAGCAAGGCAGGATTCTCCTACGAGCAGTACTTC
TRBD1 | TRBJ1-2 | TRBV19 | . | CASSPTGGDGYTF | TGTGCCAGTAGTCCGACAGGGGGAGATGGCTACACCTTC
. | TRBJ2-6 | TRBV24-1 | once | CATSDPKSSGANVLTF | TGTGCCACCAGTGATCCTAAGAGCTCTGGGGCCAACGTCCTGACTTTC
TRBD2 | TRBJ2-1 | TRBV4-3 | . | CASKRDYSYNEQFF | TGCGCCAGTAAACGGGACTATTCCTACAATGAGCAGTTCTTC
. | TRBJ1-1 | TRBV27 | . | CASSLGGGAAEAFF | TGTGCCAGCAGTTTAGGGGGGGGCGCCGCTGAAGCTTTCTTT
TRBD1 | TRBJ2-7 | TRBV28 | . | CASCPRDRGYEQYF | TGTGCCAGCTGCCCCCGGGACAGGGGGTACGAGCAGTACTTC
. | TRBJ1-4 | TRBV29-1 | . | CSVARGQELFF | TGCAGCGTGGCTAGAGGGCAGGAACTGTTTTTT
. | TRBJ1-1 | TRBV18 | . | CASSVGARRMNTEAFF | TGTGCCAGCTCGGTAGGGGCCCGCAGGATGAACACTGAAGCTTTCTTT
TRBD1 | TRBJ2-1 | TRBV11-3 | . | CASSPQGVNEQFF | TGTGCCAGCAGCCCTCAGGGGGTCAATGAGCAGTTCTTC
. | TRBJ1-1 | TRBV19 | . | CASSSGLGTEAFF | TGTGCCAGTAGTTCAGGGCTGGGGACTGAAGCTTTCTTT
TRBD2 | TRBJ2-2 | TRBV7-9 | . | CASSPRGGRETGELFF | TGTGCCAGCAGCCCGAGGGGCGGGAGAGAAACCGGGGAGCTGTTTTTT
. | TRBJ1-2 | TRBV24-1 | . | CATSDFAGHGYTF | TGTGCCACCAGTGATTTTGCAGGGCATGGCTACACCTTC
TRBD1 | TRBJ1-5 | TRBV6-2/TRBV6-3 | once | CASSLGVTGFSNQPQHF | TGTGCCAGCAGCCTAGGGGTGACAGGGTTTAGCAATCAGCCCCAGCATTTT
. | TRBJ1-1 | TRBV2 | . | CASNQGSLNTEAFF | TGTGCCAGCAACCAGGGGTCTTTGAACACTGAAGCTTTCTTT
. | TRBJ2-7 | TRBV27 | . | CASRRGGIAHEQYF | TGTGCCAGCAGACGTGGGGGCATCGCTCACGAGCAGTACTTC
. | TRBJ2-2 | TRBV5-1 | . | CASSLNGQRGSGELFF | TGCGCCAGCAGCTTGAATGGCCAGAGAGGATCCGGGGAGCTGTTTTTT
. | TRBJ1-6 | TRBV10-1 | . | CASSESGMNSPLHF | TGCGCCAGCAGTGAATCGGGGATGAATTCACCCCTCCACTTT
. | TRBJ2-7 | TRBV5-8 | . | CASSLEVYEQYF | TGTGCCAGCAGCTTGGAAGTCTACGAGCAGTACTTC
TRBD2 | TRBJ2-3 | TRBV10-3 | once | CAIRTPLAGGTSTDTQYF | TGTGCCATCAGAACTCCTCTAGCGGGAGGGACTAGCACAGATACGCAGTATTTT
TRBD1 | TRBJ2-5 | TRBV19 | . | CASRGDRGGQETQYF | TGTGCCAGTAGGGGGGACAGGGGTGGGCAAGAGACCCAGTACTTC
. | TRBJ2-7 | TRBV14 | . | CASSQGTQQYF | TGTGCCAGCAGCCAAGGGACACAGCAGTACTTC
. | TRBJ2-7 | TRBV7-2 | . | CASSLAGSPSYEQYF | TGTGCCAGCAGCTTAGCGGGCAGTCCCTCCTACGAGCAGTACTTC
. | TRBJ2-7 | TRBV30 | . | CAWTSGSSYEQYF | TGTGCCTGGACTTCAGGGAGTTCCTACGAGCAGTACTTC
. | TRBJ1-4 | TRBV28 | once | CASYGSLGEKLFF | TGTGCCAGTTACGGGAGCCTGGGTGAAAAACTGTTTTTT
. | TRBJ2-3 | TRBV15 | . | CATSRATWADTQYF | TGTGCCACCAGCAGAGCCACATGGGCAGATACGCAGTATTTT
. | TRBJ2-2 | TRBV29-1 | . | CSVGYTGELFF | TGCAGCGTTGGGTACACCGGGGAGCTGTTTTTT
. | TRBJ1-6 | TRBV6-5 | . | CASARSNSPLHF | TGTGCCTCGGCACGTTCCAATTCACCCCTCCACTTT
. | TRBJ2-2 | TRBV19 | . | CASSIPSFSGIGELFF | TGTGCCAGTAGTATACCCTCATTTTCGGGGATCGGGGAGCTGTTTTTT
TRBD2 | TRBJ2-5 | TRBV7-6 | . | CASSRGTSGSQETQYF | TGTGCCAGCAGTCGGGGGACTAGCGGATCCCAAGAGACCCAGTACTTC
. | TRBJ1-6 | TRBV28 | . | CASSQAGGLDNSPLHF | TGTGCCAGCAGCCAGGCGGGGGGCTTGGATAATTCACCCCTCCACTTT
. | TRBJ1-1 | TRBV4-1 | . | CASSPNPMNTEAFF | TGCGCCAGCAGCCCTAACCCGATGAACACTGAAGCTTTCTTT
TRBD1 | TRBJ1-2 | TRBV5-1 | . | CASSLEGTGGGYTF | TGCGCCAGCAGCTTGGAAGGGACAGGGGGTGGCTACACCTTC
TRBD1 | TRBJ2-5 | TRBV7-3 | . | CASSRVTGGAETQYF | TGTGCCAGCAGCCGAGTAACAGGGGGCGCAGAGACCCAGTACTTC
. | TRBJ1-1 | TRBV4-3 | . | CASSQDRAGSGTEAFF | TGCGCCAGCAGCCAAGATCGAGCCGGGAGTGGGACTGAAGCTTTCTTT
TRBD1 | TRBJ2-1 | TRBV19 | . | CASNGMGQGIDEQFF | TGTGCCAGTAATGGGATGGGACAGGGGATTGATGAGCAGTTCTTC
. | TRBJ1-1 | TRBV5-4 | . | CASSLVQDTEAFF | TGTGCCAGCAGCTTGGTGCAGGACACTGAAGCTTTCTTT
. | TRBJ2-7 | TRBV7-9 | . | CASSLDLVGQYF | TGTGCCAGCAGCTTAGACCTGGTAGGGCAGTACTTC
TRBD2 | TRBJ2-5 | TRBV3-1/TRBV3-2 | . | CASSPGTSGSKTQYF | TGTGCCAGCAGCCCCGGGACTAGCGGGAGCAAGACCCAGTACTTC
. | TRBJ2-1 | TRBV11-3 | . | CASSLPRESYNEQFF | TGTGCCAGCAGCTTGCCCAGGGAATCCTACAATGAGCAGTTCTTC
TRBD2 | TRBJ2-3 | TRBV28 | . | CASSLSRTSGDTQYF | TGTGCCAGCAGTTTATCGCGGACTAGTGGAGATACGCAGTATTTT
. | TRBJ1-2 | TRBV27 | . | CASSRGGLGYTF | TGTGCCAGCAGTCGGGGGGGACTTGGCTACACCTTC
. | TRBJ2-7 | TRBV7-2 | . | CASSLQALPSTEQYF | TGTGCCAGCAGCTTACAAGCGCTACCCTCCACCGAGCAGTACTTC
. | TRBJ1-1 | TRBV7-9 | . | CASSVGPLTDTEAFF | TGTGCCAGCAGCGTTGGACCCCTGACCGACACTGAAGCTTTCTTT
. | TRBJ1-2 | TRBV5-5 | . | CASSFWTEGGYTF | TGTGCCAGCAGCTTTTGGACAGAGGGTGGCTACACCTTC